This record concerns one T cell receptor beta chain sequence. Its antigen remains unidentified. Germline trimming cut 8 bases from V and 8 bases from J; bases unmatched to any gene: 4. The germline gives CDR1 SGHVS, CDR2 FQNEAQ. The CDR3 contains 12 residues. The method was immunoSEQ multiplex PCR; TCRdb's version includes in-frame clones alone and lacks a portion of them. The sample yields tens of thousands of clones, around 94% seen once. This entry is derived from a study of cytomegalovirus exposure and HLA in healthy donors. General study points: One later analysis, an examination of the 100 to 150 validation repertoires, found that first-cohort TCR clusters tended to co-occur in them.

The sequence was obtained from a woman between 18 and 29 years old in good health and CMV-seropositive. The chain has TRBV7-8 and TRBJ1-2; TRBD1 matches at 11 bases. The sequencing input was PBMCs. Here the CDR3 DNA reads TGTGCCAGCGAGGGACAGGGGGAAGGCTACACCTTC. As protein: CASEGQGEGYTF.